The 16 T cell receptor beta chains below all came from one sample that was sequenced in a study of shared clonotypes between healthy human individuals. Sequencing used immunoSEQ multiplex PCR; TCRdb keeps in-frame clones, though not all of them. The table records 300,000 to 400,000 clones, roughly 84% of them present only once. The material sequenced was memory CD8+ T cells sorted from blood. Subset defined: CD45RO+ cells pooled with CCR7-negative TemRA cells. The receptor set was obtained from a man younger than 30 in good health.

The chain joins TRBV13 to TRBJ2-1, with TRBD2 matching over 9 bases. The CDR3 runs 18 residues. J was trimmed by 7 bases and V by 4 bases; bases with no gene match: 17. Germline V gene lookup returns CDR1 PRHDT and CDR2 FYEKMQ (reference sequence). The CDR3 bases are TGTGCCAGCAGCTCATATGACTTACGCGGGAGGGGAACGAATGAGCAGTTCTTC. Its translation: CASSSYDLRGRGTNEQFF.

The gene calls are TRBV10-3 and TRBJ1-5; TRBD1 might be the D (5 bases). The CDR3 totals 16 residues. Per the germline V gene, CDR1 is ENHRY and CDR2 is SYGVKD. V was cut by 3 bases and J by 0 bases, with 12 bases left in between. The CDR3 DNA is TGTGCCATCAGTGATCAGGGACCGTATAGCAATCAGCCCCAGCATTTT. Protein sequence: CAISDQGPYSNQPQHF.

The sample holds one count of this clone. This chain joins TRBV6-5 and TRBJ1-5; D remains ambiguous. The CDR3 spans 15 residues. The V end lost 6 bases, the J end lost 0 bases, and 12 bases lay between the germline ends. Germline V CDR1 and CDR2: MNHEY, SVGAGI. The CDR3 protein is CASRPSVVSNQPQHF. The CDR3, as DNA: TGTGCCAGCAGACCCTCCGTGGTTAGCAATCAGCCCCAGCATTTT.

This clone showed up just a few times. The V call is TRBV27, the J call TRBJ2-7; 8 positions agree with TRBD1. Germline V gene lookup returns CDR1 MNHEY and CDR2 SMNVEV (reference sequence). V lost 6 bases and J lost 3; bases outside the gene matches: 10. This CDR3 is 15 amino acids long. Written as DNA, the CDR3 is TGTGCCAGCAGCCTTACAGGGGGGCAAATCTACGAGCAGTACTTC. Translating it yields CASSLTGGQIYEQYF.

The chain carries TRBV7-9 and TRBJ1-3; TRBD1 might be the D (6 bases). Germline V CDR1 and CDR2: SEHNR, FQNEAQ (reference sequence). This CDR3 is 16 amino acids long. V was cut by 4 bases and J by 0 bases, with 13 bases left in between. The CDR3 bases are TGTGCCAGCAGCTCGGACAGTGAGGGCTCTGGAAACACCATATATTTT. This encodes CASSSDSEGSGNTIYF.

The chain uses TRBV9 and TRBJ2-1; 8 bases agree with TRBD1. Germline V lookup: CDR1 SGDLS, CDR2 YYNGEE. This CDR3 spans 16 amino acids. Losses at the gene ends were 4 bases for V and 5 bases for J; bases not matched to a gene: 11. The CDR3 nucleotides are TGTGCCAGCAGCTTCCGACAGGGGCGTCTACACAATGAGCAGTTCTTC. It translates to CASSFRQGRLHNEQFF.

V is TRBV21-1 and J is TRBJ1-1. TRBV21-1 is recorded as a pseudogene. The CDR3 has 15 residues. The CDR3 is CASSKGDGADTEAFF. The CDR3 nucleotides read TGTGCCAGCAGCAAAGGGGACGGCGCTGACACTGAAGCTTTCTTT.

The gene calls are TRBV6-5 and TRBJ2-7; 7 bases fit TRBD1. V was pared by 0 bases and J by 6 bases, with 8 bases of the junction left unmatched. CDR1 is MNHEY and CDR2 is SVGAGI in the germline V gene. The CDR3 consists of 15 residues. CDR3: CASSYSTEGAGEQYF. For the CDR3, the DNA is TGTGCCAGCAGTTACTCGACCGAGGGGGCGGGCGAGCAGTACTTC.

The CDR3 region has the DNA TGCGCCAGCAGCTTTAACGGCCCTAACTATGGCTACACCTTC. Translating gives CASSFNGPNYGYTF. V and J are TRBV5-1 and TRBJ1-2; D is ambiguous. V was trimmed by 2 bases and J by 0 bases, leaving 8 bases between them. In germline, CDR1 is SGHRS, CDR2 YFSETQ. This CDR3 region has 14 residues.

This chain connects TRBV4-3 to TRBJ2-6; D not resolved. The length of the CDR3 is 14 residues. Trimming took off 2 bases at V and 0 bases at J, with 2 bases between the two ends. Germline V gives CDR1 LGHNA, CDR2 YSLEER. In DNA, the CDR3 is TGCGCCAGCAGCCAATTCTCTGGGGCCAACGTCCTGACTTTC. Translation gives CASSQFSGANVLTF.

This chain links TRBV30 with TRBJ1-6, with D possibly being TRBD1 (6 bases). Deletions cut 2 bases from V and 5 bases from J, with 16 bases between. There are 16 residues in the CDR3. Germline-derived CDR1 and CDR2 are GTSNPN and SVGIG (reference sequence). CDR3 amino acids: CAWSTSWGHNNSPLHF. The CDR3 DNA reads TGTGCCTGGAGTACTTCATGGGGGCATAATAATTCACCCCTCCACTTT.

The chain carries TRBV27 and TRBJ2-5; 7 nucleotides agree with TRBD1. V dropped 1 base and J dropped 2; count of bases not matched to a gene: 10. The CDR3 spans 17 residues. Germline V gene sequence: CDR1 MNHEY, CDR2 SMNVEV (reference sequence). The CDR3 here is CASSLLFPDRPQETQYF. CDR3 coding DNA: TGTGCCAGCAGTTTATTATTCCCGGACAGGCCACAAGAGACCCAGTACTTC.

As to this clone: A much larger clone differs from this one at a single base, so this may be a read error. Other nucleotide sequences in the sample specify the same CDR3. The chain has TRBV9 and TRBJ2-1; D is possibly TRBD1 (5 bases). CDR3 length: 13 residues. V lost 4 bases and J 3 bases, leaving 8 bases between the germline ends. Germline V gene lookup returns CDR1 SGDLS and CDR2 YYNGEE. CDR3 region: CASSWGLYNEQFF. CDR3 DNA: TGTGCCAGCAGCTGGGGCCTCTACAATGAGCAGTTCTTC.

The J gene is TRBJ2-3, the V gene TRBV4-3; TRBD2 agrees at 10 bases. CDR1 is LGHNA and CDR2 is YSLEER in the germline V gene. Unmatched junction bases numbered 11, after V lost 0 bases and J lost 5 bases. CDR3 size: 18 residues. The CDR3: CASSQDFLAGGLGDTQYF. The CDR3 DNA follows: TGCGCCAGCAGCCAAGATTTCTTAGCGGGGGGACTTGGAGATACGCAGTATTTT.

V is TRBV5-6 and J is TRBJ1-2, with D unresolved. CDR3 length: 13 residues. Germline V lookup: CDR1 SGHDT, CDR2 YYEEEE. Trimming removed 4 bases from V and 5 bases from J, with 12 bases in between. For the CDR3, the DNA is TGTGCCAGCAGCCCCGGACGGGTGTATGGCTACACCTTC. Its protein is CASSPGRVYGYTF.

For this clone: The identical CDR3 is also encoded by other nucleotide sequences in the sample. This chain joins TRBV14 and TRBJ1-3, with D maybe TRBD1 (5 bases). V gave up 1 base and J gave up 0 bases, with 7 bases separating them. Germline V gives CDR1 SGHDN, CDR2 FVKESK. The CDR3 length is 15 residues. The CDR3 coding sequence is TGTGCCAGCAGCCAAGGGGGGTTCTCTGGAAACACCATATATTTT. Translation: CASSQGGFSGNTIYF.